This T cell receptor beta chain comes out of a study of blood T cell repertoires in COVID-19 (dated by TCRdb to the early 2020s). A note on the overall study: Samples covering the acute and convalescent phases of COVID-19 were provided by collaborators in the United States, Italy and Spain. The material from the prospective study consisted of cDNA or gDNA derived from T cells, B-cell-depleted T cells, or PBMCs. Deeply sampled blood TCRbeta repertoires from subjects exposed to, actively infected with, or recovered from COVID-19 were included in the dataset. The repertoires were released in a freely available public database intended as a resource for research on the immune response to SARS-CoV-2. The samples were drawn from the first 160 participants of the ongoing ImmuneRACE study and from under 1,500 subjects provided by 6 global collaborators. Nearly every sample came with metadata listing a de-identified subject ID, COVID-19 status, age in years and sex. HLA class I and class II types, where available, came from metadata supplied by the sample provider rather than from assay-based typing. Overall results and qualifications from the work: The quantity of clinical and demographic metadata differed by source and by participant and was supplied without curation.

Participants in the prospective study were enrolled through a virtual design, were aged roughly 18 to 100 years, and lived in under 25 United States geographic areas. To assign participants to cohorts, the prospective study relied on clinical history that participants themselves reported in a screening survey and a study questionnaire. In the prospective study, mobile phlebotomists collected whole blood, serum and a nasopharyngeal or oropharyngeal swab from each participant. Prospective study participants could optionally give additional blood draws and questionnaires over an approximately two-month period. Blood samples from the prospective study were shipped frozen or at room temperature prior to DNA extraction. Including cysteine and phenylalanine, the CDR3 has 16 amino acids. Only the CDR3 part of the read is kept: 48 bases, read in frame from the first base. V and J are truncated by 1 base and 7 bases respectively, leaving an intervening sequence of 17 bases. The germline V gene (reference sequence) supplies CDR1 LNHDA and CDR2 SQIVND.

Comments on this clone: Its recognized antigen is unknown. One base away there is no much larger clone; base qualities are not given.

TCRbeta CDR3 regions were amplified from genomic DNA using the immunoSEQ Assay, a bias-controlled multiplex PCR. Processing in the source paper ran as follows. Nucleated cell counts per sample were estimated from amplification of reference gene primers within the assay. To quantify the absolute abundance of each unique TCRbeta CDR3 rearrangement, sequence reads were collapsed and filtered. For each sample, productive Simpson clonality was calculated as the square root of Simpson's diversity index across productive rearrangements. Imported from immuneACCESS, the table was reduced by TCRdb to in-frame sequences with V and J called. These copies leave out some clones; in studies compared against another copy, an unresolved V gene accounts for under half, and the cause of the remainder is not known. The D gene and trimming were derived from the DNA, and the V and J assignments and clone size from that table. This sample has some 200,000 clones in its table, and around 82% of those were observed once. The ten most abundant clones make up under 6.5% of the sample.

This TCR derives from a woman aged 55-69 years with acute COVID-19. The chain links TRBV19 with TRBJ1-5; the D gene cannot be named for sure. The sample comprised PBMCs or T cells enriched from blood (not recorded which). The nucleotide sequence reads as follows: TGTGCCAGTAGTATAGGTGGTTCTCAAGGCGGGCAGCCCCAGCATTTT. Translated, this gives CASSIGGSQGGQPQHF. The reference TRBV19 and TRBJ1-5 proteins fill in what lies around the CDR3, so the full variable domain reads DGGITQSPKYLFRKEGQNVTLSCEQNLNHDAMYWYRQDPGQGLRLIYYSQIVNDFQKGDIAEGYSVSREKKESFPLTVTSAQKNPTAFYLCASSIGGSQGGQPQHFGDGTRLSIL.